Below, 18 T cell receptor beta chains from the same sample are listed, as sequenced in a study of cytomegalovirus exposure and HLA in healthy donors. The PCR employed 60 Vbeta primers together with 13 Jbeta primers. TCRdb keeps only in-frame clones here, not all; method: immunoSEQ multiplex PCR. In the table there are about 130,000 clones, around 72% of which are singletons. Material for sequencing was PBMCs. All receptors come from a middle-aged woman in good health and CMV-seronegative.

The V gene is TRBV11-2, the J gene TRBJ1-2; TRBD1 matches 11 bases. CDR1 SGHAT and CDR2 FQNNGV come from the germline V gene. The CDR3 is 16 residues long. V shed 5 bases, J shed 8 bases, and the junction held 13 bases outside the gene matches. Here the CDR3 reads CASSRSGTGGWWGYTF. The CDR3 DNA reads TGTGCCAGCAGCCGATCCGGGACAGGGGGTTGGTGGGGCTACACCTTC.

The sample holds one count of this clone. This chain links TRBV6-5 with TRBJ2-5, with TRBD2 matching 9 bases. CDR1 is MNHEY and CDR2 is SVGAGI in the germline V gene. This CDR3 is 16 amino acids long. Trimming cost V 2 bases and J 1 base; bases outside gene matches: 5. The CDR3 DNA reads TGTGCCAGCAGTTACCTTGGGCGGGGGGGCCAAGAGACCCAGTACTTC. Translation gives CASSYLGRGGQETQYF.

A few counts support this clone. V and J are TRBV9 and TRBJ2-3; 13 nucleotides match TRBD2. J gave up 6 bases and V 0 bases, and 4 bases lay outside the gene matches. The germline gives CDR1 SGDLS, CDR2 YYNGEE. This CDR3 has 16 amino acids. As DNA, the CDR3 is TGTGCCAGCAGCGTAGCAGGACTAGCGGGGGTGGATACGCAGTATTTT. This translates into CASSVAGLAGVDTQYF.

The chain couples TRBV4-1 to TRBJ2-7, with D possibly being TRBD2 (6 bases). The CDR3 has 15 amino acids. The germline V gene encodes CDR1 MGHRA and CDR2 YSYEKL. Trimming removed 3 bases from V and 0 bases from J, with 12 bases in between. CDR3 loop: CASSQAETSSYEQYF. CDR3 sequence (DNA): TGCGCCAGCAGCCAGGCCGAGACTAGCTCCTACGAGCAGTACTTC.

The rearrangement joins TRBV27 to TRBJ2-6; D is possibly TRBD1 (6 bases). Germline V gives CDR1 MNHEY, CDR2 SMNVEV (reference sequence). The CDR3 is made up of 14 amino acids. The ends were cut back, 5 bases at V and 12 bases at J, with 17 bases in the middle. The CDR3 loop is CASSVARGYSVLTF. The CDR3 region has the DNA TGTGCCAGCAGTGTCGCCAGGGGTTATAGCGTCCTGACTTTC. The full variable domain, with the rest looked up from reference TRBV27 and TRBJ2-6, is EAQVTQNPRYLITVTGKKLTVTCSQNMNHEYMSWYRQDPGLGLRQIYYSMNVEVTDKGDVPEGYKVSRKEKRNFPLILESPSPNQTSLYFCASSVARGYSVLTFGAGSRLTVL.

The rearrangement links TRBV15 to TRBJ2-7; 8 nucleotides align to TRBD1. Germline values: CDR1 LNHNV, CDR2 YYDKDF (reference sequence). CDR3 length: 14 residues. The ends lost 2 bases at V and 3 bases at J; junction bases unmatched: 3. The CDR3 protein is CATSRQGADYEQYF. The DNA for the CDR3 is TGTGCCACCAGCAGACAGGGGGCGGACTACGAGCAGTACTTC.

This chain uses TRBV7-9 with TRBJ1-1; D is undetermined. V lost 4 bases and J lost 4, with 4 bases in between. The germline CDR1 and CDR2 sequences are SEHNR and FQNEAQ (reference sequence). The CDR3 length is 11 residues. The CDR3, as DNA: TGTGCCAGCAGCTCTACCACTGAAGCTTTCTTT. As protein: CASSSTTEAFF.

The V and J genes are TRBV28 and TRBJ1-1, with a weak D call TRBD1 (5 bases). With 9 bases removed from V and 0 bases from J, the gap between germline ends came to 14 bases. Germline CDR1 reads MDHEN; CDR2 reads SYDVKM. The CDR3 loop spans 14 amino acids. The CDR3 sequence is CASQDPGMNTEAFF. In nucleotides, the CDR3 is TGTGCCAGTCAGGATCCAGGGATGAACACTGAAGCTTTCTTT.

The V gene is TRBV9, the J gene TRBJ2-3; no firm D call. The CDR3 has 15 amino acids. Germline V CDR1 and CDR2: SGDLS, YYNGEE. Trimming pared 4 bases from V and 0 bases from J, leaving 12 bases between. This CDR3 is CASSLIGVSTDTQYF. The CDR3 nucleotides read TGTGCCAGCAGCTTGATAGGAGTTAGCACAGATACGCAGTATTTT.

This clone was counted a single time. The chain carries TRBV19 and TRBJ1-1; TRBD1 aligns across 10 bases. CDR1 and CDR2 from the germline V gene are LNHDA and SQIVND (reference sequence). The CDR3 covers 14 residues. J lost 5 bases, V lost 7 bases, and 7 bases had no gene match. The CDR3 is CASTRTGGLTEAFF. The CDR3 coding sequence is TGTGCCAGTACCCGGACAGGGGGTTTAACTGAAGCTTTCTTT.

For the CDR3, the DNA is TGTGCCAGTAGTATAGACAGGGGAAGGAATTCACCCCTCCACTTT. The encoded protein is CASSIDRGRNSPLHF. V gene TRBV19 combines with J gene TRBJ1-6, with a possible D match to TRBD1 (6 bases). The germline CDR1 and CDR2 sequences are LNHDA and SQIVND (reference sequence). This CDR3 is built from 15 residues. The V end was cut by 0 bases, the J end by 7 bases, with 10 bases between.

This clone has just a few counts. This rearrangement joins TRBV9 to TRBJ1-2; D uncertain. Deletions cut 4 bases from V and 8 bases from J, with 9 bases between. CDR1 and CDR2 from the germline V gene are SGDLS and YYNGEE. The CDR3 contains 11 residues. The CDR3 region is CASSHRGGYTF. In DNA, the CDR3 is TGTGCCAGCAGCCATAGAGGAGGCTACACCTTC.

This chain joins TRBV27 and TRBJ1-2; D call uncertain. Trimming took off 5 bases at V and 2 bases at J, with 24 bases between the two ends. Germline CDR1 MNHEY, CDR2 SMNVEV (reference sequence). This CDR3 is built from 18 residues. CDR3 residues: CASSARRLLGERNYGYTF. The CDR3 nucleotides read TGTGCCAGCAGTGCCCGTAGACTACTTGGGGAAAGAAACTATGGCTACACCTTC.

This rearrangement joins TRBV5-6 to TRBJ2-1; the D gene is possibly TRBD1 (6 bases). The V gene lost 0 bases and the J gene lost 4 bases, with 14 bases spanning the gap. Germline values: CDR1 SGHDT, CDR2 YYEEEE. This CDR3 region has 16 residues. The CDR3: CASSLGGGAGYNEQFF. CDR3 coding DNA: TGTGCCAGCAGCTTGGGTGGGGGCGCGGGTTACAATGAGCAGTTCTTC. The entire variable domain, with the rest obtained from reference TRBV5-6 and TRBJ2-1, is as follows: DAGVTQSPTHLIKTRGQQVTLRCSPKSGHDTVSWYQQALGQGPQFIFQYYEEEERQRGNFPDRFSGHQFPNYSSELNVNALLLGDSALYLCASSLGGGAGYNEQFFGPGTRLTVL.

J is TRBJ1-2 and V is TRBV28; a weak D match, TRBD1 (5 bases). Trimming pared 2 bases from V and 1 base from J, leaving 14 bases between. Germline V gives CDR1 MDHEN, CDR2 SYDVKM. CDR3 length: 16 residues. The CDR3 reads CASSLGRALRNYGYTF. As DNA, the CDR3 is TGTGCCAGCAGTTTAGGCAGGGCTCTTCGTAACTATGGCTACACCTTC.

The chain joins TRBV11-2 to TRBJ2-1; 8 nucleotides agree with TRBD2. Germline CDR1 and CDR2: SGHAT and FQNNGV. The CDR3 is made up of 18 amino acids. J was trimmed by 8 bases and V by 5 bases; bases with no gene match: 20. The CDR3 loop is CASSPFYVAGLASDEQFF. The CDR3, as DNA: TGTGCCAGCAGCCCCTTTTACGTAGCGGGGCTGGCGTCCGATGAGCAGTTCTTC.

The chain couples TRBV27 to TRBJ2-2, with 8 bases fitting TRBD1. Germline CDR1 is MNHEY and CDR2 is SMNVEV (reference sequence). The V segment lost 4 bases and the J segment 1 base; nucleotides outside the gene matches: 2. This CDR3 has 15 amino acids. The CDR3 loop reads CASSSGQGNTGELFF. The CDR3 bases are TGTGCCAGCAGTTCTGGACAGGGGAACACCGGGGAGCTGTTTTTT.

The CDR3 nucleotides are TGTGCCAGTAGTATTTCCAGTAGCCCTGGGGCCAACGTCCTGACTTTC. Amino acids: CASSISSSPGANVLTF. V gene TRBV19 combines with J gene TRBJ2-6; D gene unclear. V lost 3 bases to trimming and J lost 2 bases, with 11 bases between them. The CDR3 loop spans 16 amino acids. CDR1 and CDR2 from the germline V gene are LNHDA and SQIVND (reference sequence).